One and the same sample provided the 13 T cell receptor beta chains below, sequenced in a study of blood T cell repertoires in COVID-19. Profiled with immunoSEQ multiplex PCR; TCRdb holds only in-frame clones, not every one. This table has almost 400,000 clones, 87% appearing once. Sequences were obtained from peripheral blood. These receptors were collected from a woman aged 60-70 years with COVID-19, enrolled during active disease.

This clone was observed a few times. CDR3 loop: CASSVASSLDTQYF. In DNA form, the CDR3 reads TGTGCCAGCAGCGTAGCGTCGAGCCTAGATACGCAGTATTTT. The chain recombines TRBV9 with TRBJ2-3; no definite D call. CDR1 is SGDLS, CDR2 YYNGEE, per germline. The V end was cut by 0 bases, the J end by 5 bases, with 10 bases between. The CDR3 is 14 residues long.

This chain joins TRBV19 and TRBJ1-1; no firm D call. V was trimmed by 1 base and J by 0 bases, leaving 6 bases between them. The CDR3 runs 14 residues. The V gene's germline CDR1 is LNHDA and CDR2 SQIVND (reference sequence). The CDR3 DNA is TGTGCCAGTAGTATAGTGCACATGAACACTGAAGCTTTCTTT. It encodes CASSIVHMNTEAFF.

This rearrangement joins TRBV4-1 to TRBJ2-7; the match to TRBD1 covers 8 bases. Losses at the gene ends were 7 bases for V and 0 bases for J; bases not matched to a gene: 8. The CDR3 has 15 residues. From germline, CDR1 is MGHRA and CDR2 YSYEKL. The CDR3, as DNA: TGCGCCAGCACGCAAACCAGGGGGCTCTCCTACGAGCAGTACTTC. It translates to CASTQTRGLSYEQYF.

This chain links TRBV29-1 with TRBJ1-2; maybe TRBD1 (6 bases). CDR3 size: 12 residues. Trimming took 4 bases from V and 9 from J, leaving 15 bases between them. Germline CDR1 and CDR2: SQVTM and ANQGSEA. The CDR3 is CSVGGQGISYTF. DNA of the CDR3: TGCAGCGTTGGGGGCCAGGGGATAAGCTACACCTTC.

The chain combines TRBV5-4 with TRBJ2-7, with 9 bases that match TRBD1. Germline-derived CDR1 and CDR2 are SGHNT and YYREEE (reference sequence). The CDR3 runs 14 residues. Germline trimming cut 3 bases from V and 4 bases from J; bases unmatched to any gene: 5. CDR3 DNA sequence: TGTGCCAGCAGCTGGGGACAGGGCGCATACGAGCAGTACTTC. This encodes CASSWGQGAYEQYF.

The chain has TRBV18 and TRBJ1-1; weak D call: TRBD1 (6 bases). This CDR3 has 14 amino acids. V lost 3 bases and J 4 bases, leaving 12 bases between the germline ends. The germline V gene encodes CDR1 KGHSH and CDR2 LQKENI. CDR3 loop: CASSPDRMGTEAFF. CDR3 DNA: TGTGCCAGCTCACCGGACAGAATGGGCACTGAAGCTTTCTTT.

The V gene is TRBV19, the J gene TRBJ1-1; 8 bases agree with TRBD1. V shed 10 bases and J 1 base; nucleotides not matched to a gene: 8. In germline, CDR1 is LNHDA, CDR2 SQIVND (reference sequence). The length of the CDR3 is 14 residues. The CDR3 region has the DNA TGTGCCATCCGGACAGGGTGGGCGAACACTGAAGCTTTCTTT. It translates to CAIRTGWANTEAFF.

This clone has just one count. The V call is TRBV3-1 (or the pseudogene TRBV3-2), the J call TRBJ1-6; 11 nucleotides align to TRBD1. CDR1 and CDR2 (germline): LGHDT, YNNKEL (reference sequence). The trim removed 3 bases at V and 9 bases at J, leaving 7 bases unmatched. The length of the CDR3 is 16 residues. CDR3 in amino acids: CASSHRTGGAGSPLHF. For the CDR3, the DNA is TGTGCCAGCAGCCATAGGACAGGGGGCGCGGGTTCACCCCTCCACTTT.

The chain joins TRBV6-1 to TRBJ1-1; weak D call: TRBD1 (5 bases). With 2 bases removed from V and 3 bases from J, the gap between germline ends came to 7 bases. CDR3 length: 13 amino acids. The V gene's germline CDR1 is MNHNS and CDR2 SASEGT. The CDR3 spells CASSERGDTEAFF. DNA for the CDR3: TGTGCCAGCAGTGAACGGGGGGACACTGAAGCTTTCTTT.

This chain connects TRBV7-9 to TRBJ1-3; 9 positions agree with TRBD1. The CDR3 is 14 residues long. The V segment lost 7 bases and the J segment 4 bases; nucleotides outside the gene matches: 5. Germline CDR1 is SEHNR and CDR2 is FQNEAQ (reference sequence). The CDR3 here is CASNQQGAGNTIYF. The CDR3, as DNA: TGTGCCAGCAACCAACAGGGGGCCGGAAACACCATATATTTT.

The chain's CDR3 is CASSLDRPNTEAFF. The DNA of the CDR3 is TGTGCCAGCAGCTTAGATCGTCCGAACACTGAAGCTTTCTTT. V is TRBV11-3 and J is TRBJ1-1; the D is unclear. V was pared by 0 bases and J by 1 base, with 6 bases between. CDR3 size: 14 residues. The V gene's germline CDR1 is SGHNT and CDR2 YENEEA.

This chain joins TRBV2 and TRBJ1-5, with D possibly matching TRBD1 (5 bases). Trimming took off 5 bases at V and 1 base at J, with 15 bases between the two ends. Looked up from germline, CDR1 is SNHLY and CDR2 is FYNNEI. This CDR3 spans 16 amino acids. The CDR3 DNA is TGTGCCAGCAGTACCACAGGACCCTGGAGCAATCAGCCCCAGCATTTT. Its translation: CASSTTGPWSNQPQHF.

CDR3 residues: CASSHVNTEAFF. CDR3 nucleotides: TGTGCCAGCAGCCACGTGAACACTGAAGCTTTCTTT. This chain connects TRBV3-1 (or the pseudogene TRBV3-2) to TRBJ1-1; D gene unclear. From germline, CDR1 is LGHDT and CDR2 YNNKEL (reference sequence). V was trimmed by 3 bases and J by 0 bases, leaving 2 bases between them. This CDR3 comprises 12 residues.